These 14 T cell receptor beta chains were sequenced from one sample in a study of CD8+ T cells in alopecia areata (dated by TCRdb to 2017 to 2018). The protocol used for the library was the immunoSEQ multiplex PCR assay. To provide template for TCR sequencing, every sample had RNA extracted and reverse transcribed into cDNA. TCRdb carries this immuneACCESS record with in-frame sequences only. Its versions omit some clonotypes, under half of them owing to an unresolved V gene in the studies checked, with the rest unexplained. Counted in this sample were around 120,000 clones; around 56% of them appeared once. The ten largest clones capture 0.46% of the sample. The time point tag for this specimen amounts to: about 4 weeks on oral tofacitinib. Sample treatment or condition, as interpreted from the label and publication: oral pan-JAK inhibitor, 5-10 mg twice daily. The input for sequencing was CD4+ T cells sorted from blood, taken at week 4, from a patient treated with tofacitinib. These receptors originate from a human donor with alopecia areata.

The table lists this clone with many counts. This chain uses TRBV5-6 with TRBJ1-5, with D possibly matching TRBD1 (6 bases). The V gene's germline CDR1 is SGHDT and CDR2 YYEEEE. Deletions cut 0 bases from V and 6 bases from J, with 13 bases between. The length of the CDR3 is 15 residues. Written as DNA, the CDR3 is TGTGCCAGCAGCTTGGCTGCGGGGGCCAGTCAGCCCCAGCATTTT. Encoded protein: CASSLAAGASQPQHF.

The rearrangement joins TRBV30 to TRBJ2-3; maybe TRBD1 (5 bases). The CDR3 extends over 17 amino acids. Trimming removed 1 base at V and 6 bases at J, with 23 bases between. Germline assignment: CDR1 GTSNPN and CDR2 SVGIG (reference sequence). This CDR3 is CAWSALSRGKSLDTQYF. As DNA, the CDR3 is TGTGCCTGGAGTGCCCTCTCAAGGGGTAAGAGTCTCGATACGCAGTATTTT.

The chain uses TRBV7-9 and TRBJ1-2; D may be TRBD1 (6 bases). This CDR3 contains 14 residues. The V end was cut by 5 bases, the J end by 4 bases, with 14 bases between. The V gene's germline CDR1 is SEHNR and CDR2 FQNEAQ (reference sequence). The CDR3 nucleotides are TGTGCCAGCAGCCCCAGGACAGCTACCTATGGCTACACCTTC. Translating gives CASSPRTATYGYTF.

The gene calls are TRBV2 and TRBJ1-1; D gene unclear. Germline lookup yields CDR1 SNHLY and CDR2 FYNNEI. The length of the CDR3 is 9 residues. V shed 4 bases and J shed 8 bases, with 2 bases lying between them. The CDR3: CASSAEAFF. The CDR3 DNA reads TGTGCCAGCAGTGCGGAAGCTTTCTTT. The whole variable domain, remainder taken from reference TRBV2 and TRBJ1-1, is EPEVTQTPSHQVTQMGQEVILRCVPISNHLYFYWYRQILGQKVEFLVSFYNNEISEKSEIFDDQFSVERPDGSNFTLKIRSTKLEDSAMYFCASSAEAFFGQGTRLTVV.

There are a few counts of this clone. The chain couples TRBV29-1 to TRBJ2-1; D not certain. Germline assignment: CDR1 SQVTM and CDR2 ANQGSEA. The V end lost 8 bases, the J end lost 5 bases, and 7 bases lay between the germline ends. This CDR3 region has 10 residues. CDR3 protein: CSTADNEQFF. In nucleotides, the CDR3 is TGCAGCACCGCGGACAATGAGCAGTTCTTC.

The chain links TRBV6-5 to TRBJ1-5; maybe TRBD1 (5 bases). Germline V CDR1 and CDR2: MNHEY, SVGAGI. Trimming left V 4 bases short and J 6 bases short, with 13 bases between. The CDR3 contains 14 residues. The CDR3 DNA sequence: TGTGCCAGCAGTTCTACTCAGGGTACTCAGCCCCAGCATTTT. This translates into CASSSTQGTQPQHF.

This clone came up a few times. The rearrangement links TRBV6-5 to TRBJ2-3; 7 bases map to TRBD2. The CDR3 length is 13 residues. Trimming at V came to 8 bases and at J to 4 bases, leaving 6 bases not matched to a gene. Germline CDR1 is MNHEY and CDR2 is SVGAGI. As DNA, the CDR3 is TGTGCCAGCCGGGACTATCGGTCAGATACGCAGTATTTT. Its translation: CASRDYRSDTQYF.

The V gene is TRBV6-5, the J gene TRBJ2-7, with 8 positions matching TRBD1. Germline-derived CDR1 and CDR2 are MNHEY and SVGAGI. The trim removed 6 bases at V and 3 bases at J, leaving 10 bases unmatched. The CDR3 covers 15 residues. The CDR3 bases are TGTGCCAGCAGCCACGGACAGGGTTGGGGCTACGAGCAGTACTTC. This translates into CASSHGQGWGYEQYF.

This chain links TRBV30 with TRBJ1-2; 10 bases agree with TRBD1. Germline V gene lookup returns CDR1 GTSNPN and CDR2 SVGIG (reference sequence). This CDR3 has 14 residues. The V gene end was trimmed by 5 bases and the J gene end by 7 bases; junction bases not matched to a gene: 10. The CDR3 nucleotides are TGTGCCTGGGACGACATAGGGACAGGGGTTGGCTACACCTTC. Its protein product is CAWDDIGTGVGYTF.

The chain is built from TRBV7-3 and TRBJ2-1; no firm D call. The CDR3 length is 14 residues. Germline V gene data show CDR1 as SGHTA and CDR2 as FQGTGA. Trimming pared 5 bases from V and 4 bases from J, leaving 12 bases between. The CDR3 protein is CASSPRTDYNEQFF. CDR3 coding DNA: TGTGCCAGCAGCCCCCGGACGGATTACAATGAGCAGTTCTTC.

The chain has TRBV29-1 and TRBJ2-7; D remains unclear. The CDR3 runs 13 residues. Germline V CDR1 and CDR2: SQVTM, ANQGSEA. The ends were cut back, 7 bases at V and 4 bases at J, with 17 bases in the middle. The DNA of the CDR3 is TGCAGCGCGCGAGTGGGTCAGGCTTACGAGCAGTACTTC. This gives the protein CSARVGQAYEQYF.

This sequence joins TRBV5-1 and TRBJ2-5, with 8 positions matching TRBD1. The J call may not be correct, given that the DNA end is closer to TRBJ2-7. Germline V gene sequence: CDR1 SGHRS, CDR2 YFSETQ. CDR3 length equals 12 residues. The CDR3, as DNA: TGCGCCAGCAGCTCGGACAGGGACGAGCAGTACTTC. Protein sequence: CASSSDRDEQYF.

The chain joins TRBV6-5 to TRBJ2-1, with D tentatively TRBD2 (6 bases). The V end was cut by 2 bases, the J end by 7 bases, with 9 bases between. The CDR3 spans 13 residues. Germline-derived CDR1 and CDR2 are MNHEY and SVGAGI. CDR3 sequence: CASSYTGENEQFF. The CDR3 DNA is TGTGCCAGCAGTTACACGGGAGAGAATGAGCAGTTCTTC.

This sequence joins TRBV19 and TRBJ2-1; D perhaps matches TRBD2 (5 bases). Germline CDR1 LNHDA, CDR2 SQIVND (reference sequence). Trimming removed 6 bases at V and 7 bases at J, with 13 bases between. The CDR3 consists of 13 residues. In nucleotides, the CDR3 is TGTGCCAGTAGCGGGATGTCGGCTAATGAGCAGTTCTTC. Translated, it gives CASSGMSANEQFF.